These 14 T cell receptor beta chains originate from one sample sequenced in a study of T cell repertoires in cytomegalovirus infection (dated by TCRdb to about 2019). The treatment or condition label on this specimen signifies: in vitro stimulation with specific CMV peptide epitopes to enrich CMV-specific T cells. These TCRs are of unknown antigen specificity. TCRdb names Illumina HiSeq 1500 as the instrument used. TCRdb's own reprocessing of the public reads used fastp at Q25 and MiXCR and kept productive beta chains. Duplicate CDR3 protein sequences are folded into a single record with the most common DNA and genes. The sample table shows roughly 990,000 distinct CDR3 sequences, and around 30% are seen once. The leading ten clones occupy over 12% of the sample. This specimen was cultured CD8+ T cells from PBMCs, taken from culture after CMV antigen stimulation. These receptors all stem from a human donor in good health (CMV status not recorded). Some clones in this sample may be carry-over from other donors' samples.

The sample holds a few counts of this clonotype. The chain recombines TRBV7-8 with TRBJ1-1; 9 bases fit TRBD1. This CDR3 has 15 residues. V lost 4 bases to trimming and J lost 3 bases; unmatched junction nucleotides: 6. Germline V CDR1 and CDR2: SGHVS, FQNEAQ. DNA of the CDR3: TGTGCCAGCAGCTCAGGACAGGGGTGGGACACTGAAGCTTTCTTT. Its protein product is CASSSGQGWDTEAFF.

Of note for this clonotype: Germline and junction disagree at one end, which may indicate a read error. The chain uses TRBV12-3 or TRBV12-4 and TRBJ2-3, with unresolved D. This CDR3 has 15 amino acids. CDR3 nucleotides: TGTGTCAGCAGTTTTTTTTCCAGCTACACAGATACGCAGTATTTT. As protein: CVSSFFSSYTDTQYF.

This clonotype was counted a few times. The chain combines TRBV7-9 with TRBJ1-2; 7 nucleotides line up with TRBD1. J lost 4 bases, V lost 5 bases, and 10 bases had no gene match. The CDR3 runs to 15 residues. Per the germline V gene, CDR1 is SEHNR and CDR2 is FQNEAQ (reference sequence). The DNA of the CDR3 is TGTGCCAGCAGCCCCCAACTGGGACAGATCTATGGCTACACCTTC. The encoded protein is CASSPQLGQIYGYTF.

The J gene is TRBJ1-5, the V gene TRBV19, with 7 nucleotides matching TRBD1. In germline, CDR1 is LNHDA, CDR2 SQIVND (reference sequence). The ends lost 8 bases at V and 5 bases at J; junction bases unmatched: 6. The CDR3 consists of 13 residues. CDR3 bases: TGTGCCAGTTCAGACAGGGTCGATCAGCCCCAGCATTTT. Residues: CASSDRVDQPQHF.

The chain recombines TRBV12-3 or TRBV12-4 with TRBJ2-5, with D perhaps TRBD2 (5 bases). The CDR3 length is 14 residues. Trimming removed 7 bases at V and 2 bases at J, with 14 bases between. The CDR3 region is CASTAPGVQETQYF. CDR3 coding DNA: TGTGCCAGCACCGCCCCCGGGGTTCAAGAGACCCAGTACTTC.

CDR3 region: CASSIETSGGTQYF. For the CDR3, the DNA is TGTGCCAGTAGTATAGAAACTAGCGGGGGGACCCAGTACTTC. This chain links TRBV19 with TRBJ2-5; 11 bases line up with TRBD2. The germline gives CDR1 LNHDA, CDR2 SQIVND (reference sequence). This CDR3 contains 14 residues. The V gene end was trimmed by 0 bases and the J gene end by 7 bases; junction bases not matched to a gene: 1.

The rearrangement joins TRBV4-1 to TRBJ2-7; D possibly corresponds to TRBD2 (5 bases). The V gene lost 0 bases and the J gene lost 3 bases, with 12 bases spanning the gap. The CDR3 totals 15 residues. CDR1 MGHRA and CDR2 YSYEKL come from the germline V gene. CDR3 amino acids: CASSQDVLVHYEQYF. CDR3 in DNA: TGCGCCAGCAGCCAAGATGTACTAGTGCACTACGAGCAGTACTTC.

This CDR3 is CASSTWGGNQPQHF. In DNA, the CDR3 is TGTGCCAGCAGCACTTGGGGAGGGAATCAGCCCCAGCATTTT. The gene calls are TRBV5-6 and TRBJ1-5; unclear D gene. Germline lookup yields CDR1 SGHDT and CDR2 YYEEEE. The CDR3 loop spans 14 amino acids. V lost 4 bases and J lost 4, with 12 bases in between. Full variable domain (rest looked up from reference TRBV5-6 and TRBJ1-5): DAGVTQSPTHLIKTRGQQVTLRCSPKSGHDTVSWYQQALGQGPQFIFQYYEEEERQRGNFPDRFSGHQFPNYSSELNVNALLLGDSALYLCASSTWGGNQPQHFGDGTRLSIL.

This clonotype was observed a few times. CDR3 protein: CASTKGQGNEAFF. CDR3 coding DNA: TGTGCCAGCACCAAGGGACAGGGAAATGAAGCTTTCTTT. The chain carries TRBV6-2 or TRBV6-3 and TRBJ1-1; 9 nucleotides line up with TRBD1. The CDR3 has 13 residues. In germline, CDR1 is MNHEY, CDR2 SVGEGT. V lost 7 bases to trimming and J lost 7 bases; unmatched junction nucleotides: 7.

The rearrangement links TRBV4-3 to TRBJ2-1, with no clear D. The CDR3 is 13 amino acids. Germline assignment: CDR1 LGHNA and CDR2 YSLEER. The germline V and J ends were trimmed by 0 bases and 15 bases, with 15 bases remaining between them. The CDR3 loop reads CASSQDRSQEPFF. Written as DNA, the CDR3 is TGCGCCAGCAGCCAAGATAGATCCCAGGAACCGTTCTTC.

The chain employs TRBV9 and TRBJ2-1; D is unclear. Trimming took off 0 bases at V and 0 bases at J, with 13 bases between the two ends. This CDR3 contains 17 residues. Germline loops: CDR1 SGDLS, CDR2 YYNGEE. CDR3 nucleotide sequence: TGTGCCAGCAGCGTAGGCTCCGACTTCAGCTCCTACAATGAGCAGTTCTTC. This translates into CASSVGSDFSSYNEQFF.

The chain employs TRBV27 and TRBJ1-2; D is uncertain. This CDR3 is built from 14 residues. V lost 2 bases and J lost 4, with 11 bases in between. Germline V gene sequence: CDR1 MNHEY, CDR2 SMNVEV (reference sequence). CDR3 sequence (DNA): TGTGCCAGCAGTTTACGAAAGGAATTCTATGGCTACACCTTC. Translation: CASSLRKEFYGYTF.

This chain connects TRBV4-1 to TRBJ2-5, with 8 bases lining up with TRBD2. The CDR3 covers 16 residues. Per germline, CDR1 MGHRA and CDR2 YSYEKL. The V gene end was trimmed by 0 bases and the J gene end by 6 bases; junction bases not matched to a gene: 9. CDR3 DNA sequence: TGCGCCAGCAGCCAAGATCCCGCGGGGGGTCAGAAGACCCAGTACTTC. Amino acid sequence: CASSQDPAGGQKTQYF.

This clonotype came up a few times. The chain is built from TRBV4-3 and TRBJ2-1, with D unresolved. The germline V and J ends were trimmed by 0 bases and 5 bases, with 8 bases remaining between them. The germline gives CDR1 LGHNA, CDR2 YSLEER. The CDR3 is made up of 14 amino acids. This CDR3 is CASSQDAGNNEQFF. In DNA, the CDR3 is TGCGCCAGCAGCCAAGATGCAGGCAACAATGAGCAGTTCTTC.